One and the same sample provided the 5 T cell receptor beta chains below, sequenced in a study of blood T cell repertoires in COVID-19. Data came from immunoSEQ multiplex PCR; TCRdb stores just in-frame clones and leaves some out. The sample holds 150,000 to 200,000 clones, around 81% seen once. Sequencing used peripheral blood. The receptors were gathered from a woman in her forties with COVID-19, enrolled during active disease.

This clone was seen more than once but under ten times. The V gene is TRBV7-2, the J gene TRBJ1-6; D is possibly TRBD1 (6 bases). Trimming pared 8 bases from V and 9 bases from J, leaving 14 bases between. The CDR3 is 13 residues long. Germline V gives CDR1 SGHTA, CDR2 FQGNSA. CDR3 coding DNA: TGTGCCAGCCAGGGGAGGGCAGGTTCACCCCTCCACTTT. The encoded protein is CASQGRAGSPLHF.

The chain is built from TRBV4-2 and TRBJ2-7; D is perhaps TRBD2 (5 bases). V was shortened by 0 bases and J by 7 bases, with 13 bases between the two germline ends. From germline, CDR1 is LGHNA and CDR2 YNFKEQ. The CDR3 covers 14 residues. The CDR3 DNA is TGTGCCAGCAGCCAAGATCGGGGAAGTTCGGAGCAGTACTTC. This translates into CASSQDRGSSEQYF.

The V gene is TRBV11-2, the J gene TRBJ2-6; D uncertain. Per germline, CDR1 SGHAT and CDR2 FQNNGV. V lost 0 bases, J lost 0 bases, and 12 bases lay in between. There are 18 residues in the CDR3. The CDR3 loop is CASSLDGRLTSGANVLTF. The CDR3 DNA is TGTGCCAGCAGCTTAGATGGCAGGTTAACCTCTGGGGCCAACGTCCTGACTTTC.

The V and J genes are TRBV7-9 and TRBJ2-7; TRBD1 matches at 9 bases. V was pared by 5 bases and J by 2 bases, with 4 bases of the junction left unmatched. The CDR3 is 14 residues long. Germline-derived CDR1 and CDR2 are SEHNR and FQNEAQ (reference sequence). CDR3 amino acids: CASSNRGPTYEQYF. The DNA for the CDR3 is TGTGCCAGCAGCAACAGGGGGCCGACCTACGAGCAGTACTTC.

This chain links TRBV5-5 with TRBJ2-4; 7 nucleotides agree with TRBD2. Germline values: CDR1 SGHKS, CDR2 YYEKEE (reference sequence). Trimming cost V 6 bases and J 7 bases; bases outside gene matches: 16. The CDR3 is made up of 16 amino acids. CDR3 in amino acids: CASTLGWTRGGNIQYF. CDR3 DNA sequence: TGTGCCAGCACCCTCGGGTGGACAAGGGGAGGGAACATTCAGTACTTC.